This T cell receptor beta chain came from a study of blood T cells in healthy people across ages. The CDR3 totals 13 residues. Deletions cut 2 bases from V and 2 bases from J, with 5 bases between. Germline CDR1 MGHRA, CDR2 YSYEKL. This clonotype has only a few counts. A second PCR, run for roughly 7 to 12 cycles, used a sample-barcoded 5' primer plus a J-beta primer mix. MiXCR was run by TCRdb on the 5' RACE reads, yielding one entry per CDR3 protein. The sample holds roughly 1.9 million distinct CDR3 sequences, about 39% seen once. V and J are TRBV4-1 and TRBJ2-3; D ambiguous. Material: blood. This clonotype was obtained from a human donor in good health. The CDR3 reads CASSQSATDTQYF. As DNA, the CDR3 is TGCGCCAGCAGCCAATCTGCCACAGATACGCAGTATTTT.